The rows below give T cell receptor beta chains drawn from one sample of a study of blood T cell repertoires in COVID-19. Assay: immunoSEQ multiplex PCR; the TCRdb copy retains only in-frame clones and omits some. Counted here are more than 250,000 clones, around 86% occurring once; the ten biggest clones make up 1%. What was sequenced was peripheral blood. The origin of the receptors is a man aged 45-65 years with active or convalescent COVID-19. Each CDR3 is given with its conserved first and last residue. The order of the fields is J gene, V gene, clone size, D gene, CDR3 DNA, CDR3 protein. A D gene is named only where the DNA matches it firmly. Rows give clone size only sometimes, using once, few, many, or a class for an expanded clone.

>TRBJ2-7|TRBV9|NA|NA
TGTGCCAGCAGCGTAGGGCCCATTCCCTACGAGCAGTACTTC
CASSVGPIPYEQYF
>TRBJ1-1|TRBV10-3|NA|NA
TGTGCCATCAGGCAGGGAAGGGGGAACACTGAAGCTTTCTTT
CAIRQGRGNTEAFF
>TRBJ1-2|TRBV12-5|NA|NA
TGTGCTAGTGGTCTAGCCCTATCCGACTATGGCTACACCTTC
CASGLALSDYGYTF
>TRBJ2-7|TRBV7-8|NA|TRBD1
TGTGCCAGCAGCCCCCAGAGGGGCAGGGGGTCCTACGAGCAGTACTTC
CASSPQRGRGSYEQYF
>TRBJ1-4|TRBV21-1|few|NA
TGTGCCAGCAGCAAGACCGCGGGGGAGGATGAAAAACTGTTTTTT
CASSKTAGEDEKLFF
>TRBJ2-2|TRBV3-1/TRBV3-2|NA|NA
TGTGCCAGCAGCCTCGTAGACGGGGGCACCGGGGAGCTGTTTTTT
CASSLVDGGTGELFF
>TRBJ2-7|TRBV30|NA|TRBD1
TGTGCCTGGAGCCGCAGGGGGCGCTACGAGCAGTACTTC
CAWSRRGRYEQYF
>TRBJ2-7|TRBV20-1|once|NA
TGCAGTGCTAGACTCTCCTACGAGCAGTACTTC
CSARLSYEQYF
>TRBJ2-7|TRBV5-1|NA|TRBD2
TGCGCCAGCAGCTTGCGGACTAGCACCTCTCCCCGGGTATCCTACGAGCAGTACTTC
CASSLRTSTSPRVSYEQYF
>TRBJ1-1|TRBV7-2|NA|NA
TGTGCCAGCAGCGAGGCCGTATGGCATGAAGCTTTCTTT
CASSEAVWHEAFF
>TRBJ2-1|TRBV6-1|NA|NA
TGTGCCAGCAGTGAAGCACTCGCCGGGCAGGAGGCCTACAATGAGCAGTTCTTC
CASSEALAGQEAYNEQFF
>TRBJ1-5|TRBV19|NA|TRBD1
TGTGCCAGTAGGAGGACAGGGGGTGGTCAGCCCCAGCATTTT
CASRRTGGGQPQHF
>TRBJ1-4|TRBV28|few|NA
TGTGCCAGCAGTTTTATGGGCAGAGGGGGGGGTGAAAAACTGTTTTTT
CASSFMGRGGGEKLFF
>TRBJ1-5|TRBV19|once|NA
TGTGCCAGTAGCCTCCCGGGGAGCCAGCCCCAGCATTTT
CASSLPGSQPQHF
>TRBJ1-1|TRBV9|NA|TRBD1
TGTGCCAGCAGCGAACCGACAGGGGGGAACACTGAAGCTTTCTTT
CASSEPTGGNTEAFF
>TRBJ1-2|TRBV2|NA|TRBD1
TGTGCCAGCAGTGGACAGGGGAACTATGGCTACACCTTC
CASSGQGNYGYTF
>TRBJ1-5|TRBV4-3|NA|NA
TGCGCCAGCAGCCCGACCCGAGGGGGAGGGGTGAAGCCCCAGCATTTT
CASSPTRGGGVKPQHF
>TRBJ1-3|TRBV7-9|NA|NA
TGTGCCAGCAGCTTTGGAGGGTCTGGAAACACCATATATTTT
CASSFGGSGNTIYF
>TRBJ2-5|TRBV5-4|NA|TRBD2
TGTGCCAGCAGCTTGTCGCTAGCGGGAGGGCCAAGTGAGACCCAGTACTTC
CASSLSLAGGPSETQYF
>TRBJ2-3|TRBV19|NA|NA
TGTGCCAGTAAGTCCGGGGATAGCACAGATACGCAGTATTTT
CASKSGDSTDTQYF
>TRBJ2-7|TRBV28|NA|NA
TGTGCCAGCAGTTTAAGCGGGACAGGTTCCTACGAGCAGTACTTC
CASSLSGTGSYEQYF
>TRBJ1-1|TRBV3-1/TRBV3-2|NA|NA
TGTGCCAGCAGCCAAGGGGAGGGAGCTTTCTTT
CASSQGEGAFF
>TRBJ2-7|TRBV25-1|NA|TRBD1
TGTGCCAGCAGTGACAGACAGGGTCGCGAGCAGTACTTC
CASSDRQGREQYF
>TRBJ2-5|TRBV5-1|NA|TRBD1
TGCGCCAGCAGCTTGACAGGGGGCTACCAAGAGACCCAGTACTTC
CASSLTGGYQETQYF
>TRBJ1-2|TRBV5-4|NA|NA
TGTGCCAGCAGCTTGGATACTAAGAACTATGGCTACACCTTC
CASSLDTKNYGYTF
>TRBJ1-6|TRBV2|NA|TRBD1
TGTGCCAGCACTGACGGGACAGGGGGGAATTCACCCCTCCACTTT
CASTDGTGGNSPLHF
>TRBJ2-6|TRBV7-6|NA|NA
TGTGCCAGCAGCTTAGAAATTCCGGGTTCCTCTGGGGCCAACGTCCTGACTTTC
CASSLEIPGSSGANVLTF
>TRBJ2-1|TRBV18|NA|TRBD2
TGTGCCAGCTCACCAGCTAGCGGGAATGAGCAGTTCTTC
CASSPASGNEQFF
>TRBJ2-3|TRBV24-1|NA|TRBD1
TGTGCCACCGGAGACAGGGATAGCACAGATACGCAGTATTTT
CATGDRDSTDTQYF
>TRBJ1-5|TRBV19|NA|TRBD1
TGTGCCAGTAGTACGACAGGGACTAGCAATCAGCCCCAGCATTTT
CASSTTGTSNQPQHF
>TRBJ2-7|TRBV6-1|NA|TRBD2
TGTGCCAGCAGTGAATTGTGGGTGGGGGGGGACCTCTCCTACGAGCAGTACTTC
CASSELWVGGDLSYEQYF
>TRBJ2-2|TRBV28|NA|NA
TGTGCCAGCAGTTTAGTCAGGCCGAACACCGGGGAGCTGTTTTTT
CASSLVRPNTGELFF
>TRBJ1-5|TRBV7-3|once|NA
TGTGCCAGCAGCTACTACCCCGCCCCTCAGCCCCAGCATTTT
CASSYYPAPQPQHF
>TRBJ1-5|TRBV18|once|NA
TGTGCCAGCTCACACTCGGAGTATAGCAATCAGCCCCAGCATTTT
CASSHSEYSNQPQHF
>TRBJ2-7|TRBV7-2|NA|TRBD2
TGTGCCAGCAGCTTAAGGACTAGCGGGGTCTACGAGCAGTACTTC
CASSLRTSGVYEQYF
>TRBJ1-5|TRBV5-6|NA|NA
TGTGCCAGCAGCCTAAGACTGCAGCCCCAGCATTTT
CASSLRLQPQHF
>TRBJ1-2|TRBV10-2|NA|NA
TGCGCCAGCAGTGAGTCGGCAGGGCCCTATGGCTACACCTTC
CASSESAGPYGYTF
>TRBJ2-4|TRBV4-3|NA|TRBD2
TGCGCCAGCAGCCTCCTACGGGGGGGGGCGGACATTCAGTACTTC
CASSLLRGGADIQYF
>TRBJ2-5|TRBV27|NA|NA
TGTGCCAGCAGCGGAGTGGGGCAGACCCAGTACTTC
CASSGVGQTQYF
>TRBJ1-4|TRBV7-8|NA|NA
TGTGCCACCGAGGAGGGTGAAAAACTGTTTTTT
CATEEGEKLFF
>TRBJ2-7|TRBV5-1|NA|NA
TGCGCCAGCAGCTGGGCGGGAAACTACGAGCAGTACTTC
CASSWAGNYEQYF
>TRBJ1-1|TRBV10-3|NA|NA
TGTGCCATCAGTGAGTGGGAGGGGCCATTAAACACTGAAGCTTTCTTT
CAISEWEGPLNTEAFF
>TRBJ2-5|TRBV7-8|NA|NA
TGTGCCAGCAGCCCATCGGTAGAGACCCAGTACTTC
CASSPSVETQYF
>TRBJ1-1|TRBV28|NA|TRBD1
TGTGCCAGCAGTGACCTCGGACAGGGGGCTGTCGTAGGGACTGAAGCTTTCTTT
CASSDLGQGAVVGTEAFF
>TRBJ2-5|TRBV4-2|few|NA
TGTGCCAGCAGCCAAGAGGGAGGCCTTAAAGAGACCCAGTACTTC
CASSQEGGLKETQYF
>TRBJ2-3|TRBV24-1|NA|NA
TGTGCCACCAGCGGACAGTTGAGGACAGATACGCAGTATTTT
CATSGQLRTDTQYF
>TRBJ2-7|TRBV3-1/TRBV3-2|NA|NA
TGTGCCAGCAGCCCCGTTGGCGGTCCCTACGAGCAGTACTTC
CASSPVGGPYEQYF
>TRBJ1-1|TRBV7-9|NA|NA
TGTGCCAGCAGCTTACAGGGTGGCACTGAAGCTTTCTTT
CASSLQGGTEAFF
>TRBJ1-4|TRBV4-1|NA|NA
TGCGCCAGCAGCCAAGAAAAGGGCAGCAGGGATGAAAAACTGTTTTTT
CASSQEKGSRDEKLFF
>TRBJ2-1|TRBV6-5|NA|NA
TGTGCCAGCAGTTACGTCCAGGGGCTATATGAGCAGTTCTTC
CASSYVQGLYEQFF
>TRBJ1-5|TRBV19|NA|NA
TGTGCCAGTAGTAAGGAGGCAGCGGATAGCAATCAGCCCCAGCATTTT
CASSKEAADSNQPQHF